The T cell receptor (beta chain) described here comes from a study of CD8+CD57+ T cells in acquired aplastic anemia. The wider study: Sorted CD4+ and CD8+ cells gave a mean 3.2 ug DNA, range 0.2 to 27.4 ug. Findings of the study overall: Patients and controls shared 25 to 30 CD8+ CDR3 sequences.

At least ten counts were recorded for this clonotype. Its antigen is unidentified. Germline V gives CDR1 SGHRS, CDR2 YFSETQ. V gave up 2 bases and J gave up 6 bases; unmatched junction bases: 14. This CDR3 spans 17 amino acids. Genomic DNA provided the template from which TCR beta VDJ and CDR3 profiles were obtained. TCRdb recomputed calls from the reads with MiXCR, one row per CDR3 protein. The repertoire holds approximately 190,000 distinct CDR3 sequences, with under 55% as singletons. Before being chosen for sequencing, patients had shown CD8+CD57+ cell expansion by flow cytometry. Patients, without exception, had severe acquired aplastic anemia.

The chain links TRBV5-1 to TRBJ1-1; 9 positions agree with TRBD1. The sequencing input was sorted CD4+, CD8+, or CD8+CD57+ T cells (not recorded which) from PBMCs. The clonotype was recovered from a human donor with aplastic anemia. CDR3 loop: CASSFLAQGAFSAEAFF. Written as DNA, the CDR3 is TGCGCCAGCAGCTTCCTCGCACAGGGGGCGTTTAGTGCTGAAGCTTTCTTT.